These T cell receptor beta chains were read from a single sample in a study of blood T cell repertoires in COVID-19. Using immunoSEQ multiplex PCR, the repertoire was profiled, and TCRdb retains in-frame clones only, with some absent. The data contain around 100,000 clones, about nine tenths of them singletons. Specimen: peripheral blood. The receptors derive from a man aged 45-65 years with acute or convalescent COVID-19. CDR3s include the opening cysteine and the closing phenylalanine or tryptophan. A D gene is named only where the DNA matches it firmly. Size values are once, few and many counts, or a class for expanded clones, and some rows have none.

cdr3_aa	cdr3_nt	clone_size	v_call	j_call	d_call
CASSQQIQGAGNTIYF	TGTGCCAGCAGCCAACAAATACAGGGGGCAGGGAACACCATATATTTT	.	TRBV3-1/TRBV3-2	TRBJ1-3	TRBD1
CASSSSGMSEAFF	TGCGCCAGCAGCTCCTCGGGGATGTCTGAAGCTTTCTTT	once	TRBV5-1	TRBJ1-1	.
CASTGLAVSWGQFF	TGTGCCAGCACAGGACTAGCGGTCTCCTGGGGGCAGTTCTTC	.	TRBV6-6	TRBJ2-1	TRBD2
CASSILADTHEELFF	TGTGCCAGCAGTATACTAGCGGATACACACGAGGAGCTGTTTTTT	.	TRBV28	TRBJ2-2	TRBD2
CASSRIAGTDTQYF	TGTGCCAGCAGTAGAATAGCGGGGACAGATACGCAGTATTTT	once	TRBV28	TRBJ2-3	TRBD2
CASSQGTSGLGEYF	TGTGCCAGCAGCCAAGGGACTAGCGGGTTGGGTGAGTACTTC	once	TRBV3-1/TRBV3-2	TRBJ2-7	TRBD2
CASRKDYIAGEQFF	TGTGCCAGCAGAAAGGACTACATAGCGGGTGAGCAGTTCTTC	.	TRBV3-1/TRBV3-2	TRBJ2-1	TRBD2
CSVVGGTGANVLTF	TGCAGCGTTGTGGGTGGGACAGGGGCCAACGTCCTGACTTTC	.	TRBV29-1	TRBJ2-6	.
CASSPGGQGPPAAGYTF	TGTGCCAGCAGTCCTGGGGGACAGGGGCCCCCGGCGGCGGGCTACACCTTC	.	TRBV27	TRBJ1-2	TRBD1
CSVGREGPPYNEQFF	TGCAGCGTTGGGCGGGAGGGCCCCCCCTACAATGAGCAGTTCTTC	.	TRBV29-1	TRBJ2-1	TRBD2
CASSLARQETQYF	TGTGCCAGCAGCTTAGCTCGTCAAGAGACCCAGTACTTC	.	TRBV7-9	TRBJ2-5	.
CASSLTGAGETQYF	TGTGCCAGCAGCCTAACAGGGGCAGGAGAGACCCAGTACTTC	.	TRBV7-9	TRBJ2-5	TRBD1
CASSLVWGANNSPLHF	TGTGCCAGCAGCTTAGTTTGGGGAGCCAATAATTCACCCCTCCACTTT	.	TRBV7-2	TRBJ1-6	.
CASSSYRDREGETQYF	TGTGCCAGCAGCTCCTACCGGGACAGGGAGGGGGAGACCCAGTACTTC	.	TRBV5-8	TRBJ2-5	TRBD1
CASSISGTRSYEQYF	TGTGCCAGCAGTATCAGCGGGACAAGGTCCTACGAGCAGTACTTC	.	TRBV27	TRBJ2-7	.
CASSLRGFRRASGSLSGSTDTQYF	TGCGCCAGCAGCTTGAGGGGGTTTCGGCGGGCTAGCGGGAGTCTGTCTGGATCCACAGATACGCAGTATTTT	.	TRBV5-1	TRBJ2-3	TRBD2
CASSQITTSSLSGELFF	TGTGCCAGCAGCCAAATAACGACTAGCAGTTTGTCCGGGGAGCTGTTTTTT	.	TRBV3-1/TRBV3-2	TRBJ2-2	TRBD2
CASRGDRGPSYEQYF	TGCGCCAGCAGGGGGGACAGAGGACCTTCCTACGAGCAGTACTTC	once	TRBV5-1	TRBJ2-7	TRBD1
CASSPMRPPATEAFF	TGTGCCAGCTCACCAATGAGGCCGCCGGCCACTGAAGCTTTCTTT	.	TRBV18	TRBJ1-1	.
CASSRQGANTGELFF	TGTGCCAGCAGTCGACAGGGGGCGAACACCGGGGAGCTGTTTTTT	.	TRBV11-3	TRBJ2-2	TRBD1
CASSPPQTGHGYTF	TGTGCCAGCAGTCCCCCTCAGACAGGGCACGGCTACACCTTC	.	TRBV28	TRBJ1-2	TRBD1
CASSLRDRGTEAFF	TGTGCCAGCAGCCTCCGGGACAGGGGCACTGAAGCTTTCTTT	once	TRBV7-9	TRBJ1-1	TRBD1
CASSHPSSFSWSTDTQYF	TGCGCCAGCAGCCATCCCTCATCTTTTAGCTGGAGTACAGATACGCAGTATTTT	.	TRBV4-1	TRBJ2-3	.
CASSIAHRTGGNTGELFF	TGTGCCAGTAGTATAGCCCACCGGACAGGGGGGAACACCGGGGAGCTGTTTTTT	.	TRBV19	TRBJ2-2	TRBD1
CASSLTSGRFLEQYF	TGTGCCAGCAGCCTAACTAGCGGGAGGTTTCTCGAGCAGTACTTC	.	TRBV7-9	TRBJ2-7	TRBD2
CAISELSYEQFF	TGTGCCATCAGTGAACTCTCCTATGAGCAGTTCTTC	.	TRBV10-3	TRBJ2-1	.
CASSEAQGRGQPQHF	TGTGCCAGCAGTGAAGCGCAGGGCAGAGGACAGCCCCAGCATTTT	.	TRBV6-1	TRBJ1-5	.
CASSYGQGGYEQYF	TGTGCCAGCAGTTACGGACAGGGTGGCTACGAGCAGTACTTC	.	TRBV6-6	TRBJ2-7	TRBD1
CASSPKTGLAGASTDTQYF	TGTGCCAGCAGCCCCAAGACCGGACTAGCGGGGGCTAGCACAGATACGCAGTATTTT	.	TRBV7-2	TRBJ2-3	TRBD2
CASSPGAGNTIYF	TGTGCCAGCAGCCCAGGGGCAGGCAACACCATATATTTT	.	TRBV7-9	TRBJ1-3	.
CASIYGNPYEQYF	TGTGCCAGCATCTACGGGAATCCCTACGAGCAGTACTTC	.	TRBV6-5	TRBJ2-7	.
CASSPGTGMGGYTF	TGTGCCAGCTCACCGGGGACAGGGATGGGAGGCTACACCTTC	once	TRBV18	TRBJ1-2	TRBD1
CASSYSNNNSPLHF	TGTGCCAGCAGTTACAGCAACAATAATTCACCCCTCCACTTT	.	TRBV7-2	TRBJ1-6	.
CASSPYSTYEQYF	TGTGCCAGCTCACCTTACAGTACCTACGAGCAGTACTTC	.	TRBV18	TRBJ2-7	.
CAIFSRTHYGYTF	TGTGCCATCTTTAGCAGGACTCACTATGGCTACACCTTC	once	TRBV10-3	TRBJ1-2	.
CASSAVETQYF	TGCGCCAGCAGTGCGGTGGAGACCCAGTACTTC	.	TRBV10-2	TRBJ2-5	.
CASSPGGRTFGGTEAFF	TGTGCCAGCAGCCCTGGCGGCAGGACTTTTGGTGGCACTGAAGCTTTCTTT	.	TRBV11-3	TRBJ1-1	.
CASSVGQGAHEQYF	TGCGCCAGCAGTGTGGGGCAGGGGGCCCACGAGCAGTACTTC	few	TRBV10-1	TRBJ2-7	TRBD1
CASTGLAPTNTGELFF	TGTGCCAGTACGGGACTAGCGCCAACGAACACCGGGGAGCTGTTTTTT	once	TRBV19	TRBJ2-2	TRBD2
CASKETGANVLTF	TGCGCCAGTAAGGAGACCGGGGCCAACGTCCTGACTTTC	.	TRBV5-1	TRBJ2-6	.
CAISEIGVGRTGELFF	TGTGCCATCAGTGAGATCGGGGTAGGGAGGACCGGGGAGCTGTTTTTT	.	TRBV10-3	TRBJ2-2	.
CASSKERTSGTEQYF	TGTGCCAGCAGCAAAGAACGGACTAGCGGGACCGAGCAGTACTTC	.	TRBV21-1	TRBJ2-7	.
CASSEDPTSGRYNEQFF	TGCGCCAGCAGCGAGGACCCTACTAGCGGGAGGTACAATGAGCAGTTCTTC	.	TRBV5-1	TRBJ2-1	TRBD2
CASSFVGRLAGKETQYF	TGTGCCAGCAGCTTTGTGGGGAGACTAGCGGGTAAAGAGACCCAGTACTTC	.	TRBV7-6	TRBJ2-5	TRBD2
CASRGPLNSPLHF	TGTGCCAGCAGGGGTCCACTAAACTCACCCCTCCACTTT	.	TRBV6-5	TRBJ1-6	.
CASTGTSGRASGETQYF	TGCGCCAGTACCGGGACTAGCGGGAGGGCCAGCGGGGAGACCCAGTACTTC	.	TRBV5-1	TRBJ2-5	TRBD2
CASSSLAKVDGYTF	TGTGCCAGCAGCTCCTTGGCCAAAGTTGATGGCTACACCTTC	.	TRBV7-9	TRBJ1-2	.
CASSLDGVEQYF	TGTGCCAGCAGCTTGGACGGGGTCGAGCAGTACTTC	.	TRBV5-4	TRBJ2-7	.
CSVVSPGEQYF	TGCAGCGTTGTATCGCCGGGCGAGCAGTACTTC	.	TRBV29-1	TRBJ2-7	.
CASSQVRLAGVNTQYF	TGTGCCAGCAGCCAAGTACGATTAGCGGGAGTGAATACGCAGTATTTT	.	TRBV14	TRBJ2-3	TRBD2
CASHGWRDQPQHF	TGTGCCAGCCATGGGTGGAGGGATCAGCCCCAGCATTTT	.	TRBV12-3/TRBV12-4	TRBJ1-5	.
CASSLGLSTASGEQYF	TGTGCCAGCAGCTTAGGATTGTCTACCGCCTCCGGCGAGCAGTACTTC	.	TRBV11-3	TRBJ2-7	.
CASSYGGVGEGNGYTF	TGTGCCAGCAGTTACGGGGGTGTCGGGGAGGGGAACGGCTACACCTTC	.	TRBV6-6	TRBJ1-2	.
CASSIGVGGIEGNTGELFF	TGTGCCAGTAGTATAGGTGTAGGCGGGATCGAAGGCAACACCGGGGAGCTGTTTTTT	medium-sized	TRBV19	TRBJ2-2	.
CASSLLAGGPGETQYF	TGCGCCAGCAGCTTACTAGCGGGAGGGCCAGGGGAGACCCAGTACTTC	.	TRBV5-1	TRBJ2-5	TRBD2
CASSLYGWSGGSYEQYF	TGTGCCAGCAGCCTCTACGGGTGGAGCGGGGGCTCCTACGAGCAGTACTTC	.	TRBV11-3	TRBJ2-7	TRBD2
CTSSQAVTSGRTYNEQFF	TGCACCAGCAGCCAAGCAGTAACTAGCGGGAGGACTTACAATGAGCAGTTCTTC	.	TRBV1	TRBJ2-1	.
CASSRLAPGELFF	TGTGCCAGCAGTCGACTAGCGCCCGGGGAGCTGTTTTTT	.	TRBV2	TRBJ2-2	TRBD2
CASSLGLGTEAFF	TGCGCCAGCAGCTTGGGTCTCGGTACTGAAGCTTTCTTT	.	TRBV5-1	TRBJ1-1	.